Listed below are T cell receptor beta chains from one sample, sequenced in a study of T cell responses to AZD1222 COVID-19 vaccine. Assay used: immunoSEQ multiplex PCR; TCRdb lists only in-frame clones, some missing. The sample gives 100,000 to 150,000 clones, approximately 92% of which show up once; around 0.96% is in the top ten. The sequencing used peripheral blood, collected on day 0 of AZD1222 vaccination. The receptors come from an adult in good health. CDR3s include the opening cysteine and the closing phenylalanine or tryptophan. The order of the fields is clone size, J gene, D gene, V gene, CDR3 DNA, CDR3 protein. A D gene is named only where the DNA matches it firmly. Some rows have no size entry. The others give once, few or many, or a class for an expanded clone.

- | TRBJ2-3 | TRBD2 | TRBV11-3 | TGTGCCAGCAGCCGGACGGCGGGAGGGAATACGCAGTATTTT | CASSRTAGGNTQYF
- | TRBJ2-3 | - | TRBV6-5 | TGTGCCAGCCAAAAAGGGGGTAGCACAGATACGCAGTATTTT | CASQKGGSTDTQYF
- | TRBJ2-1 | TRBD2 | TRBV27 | TGTGCCAGCAGTTCCCTTCTAGCGGAGCCCAATGAGCAGTTCTTC | CASSSLLAEPNEQFF
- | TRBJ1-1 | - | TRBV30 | TGTGCCTGGAGTGTAGTGGGGACTGAAGCTTTCTTT | CAWSVVGTEAFF
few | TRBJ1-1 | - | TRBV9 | TGTGCCAGCAGCGTAGCTGGTGTCTCTGAAGCTTTCTTT | CASSVAGVSEAFF
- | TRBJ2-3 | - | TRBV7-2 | TGTGCCAGCAGCTTCTCAAGGTTGTCTACGGATACGCAGTATTTT | CASSFSRLSTDTQYF
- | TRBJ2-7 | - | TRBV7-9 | TGTGCCAGCAGCCGTCGCAGGTCTTCCTACGAGCAGTACTTC | CASSRRRSSYEQYF
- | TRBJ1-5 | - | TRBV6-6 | TGTGCCAGCAGTCTTGGGCCCCCTCAGGTGAGCAATCAGCCCCAGCATTTT | CASSLGPPQVSNQPQHF
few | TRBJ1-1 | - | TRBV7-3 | TGTGCCAGCAGCTTTTTTCTCCGGGGAATGAACACTGAAGCTTTCTTT | CASSFFLRGMNTEAFF
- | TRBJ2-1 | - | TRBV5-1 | TGCGCCAGCAGCTTGGTGGCCCGTGATGAGCAGTTCTTC | CASSLVARDEQFF
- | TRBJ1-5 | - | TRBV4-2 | TGTGCCAGCAGCCAAGGTTTCAGCCGGGATCAGCCCCAGCATTTT | CASSQGFSRDQPQHF
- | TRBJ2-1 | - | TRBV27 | TGTGCCAGCAGTTTAGGGGGAGCCCATGAGCAGTTCTTC | CASSLGGAHEQFF
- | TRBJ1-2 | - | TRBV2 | TGTGCCAGCAGATCGAGCCAGATCGAAAACTATGGCTACACCTTC | CASRSSQIENYGYTF
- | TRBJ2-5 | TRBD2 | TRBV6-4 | TGTGCCAGCAGGACCCGTACCGGGGGGGAGACCCAGTACTTC | CASRTRTGGETQYF
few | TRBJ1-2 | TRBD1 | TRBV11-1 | TGTGCCAGCAGTTTAGGACAGGCGTCCTATGGCTACACCTTC | CASSLGQASYGYTF
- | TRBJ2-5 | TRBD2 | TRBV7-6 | TGTGCCAGCAGCCGTAAGGAGGGAGGGCCCGAGACCCAGTACTTC | CASSRKEGGPETQYF
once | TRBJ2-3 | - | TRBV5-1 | TGCGCCAGCAGCTGGACAGCGCCCACAGATACGCAGTATTTT | CASSWTAPTDTQYF
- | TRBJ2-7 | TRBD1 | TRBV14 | TGTGCCAGCAGCCAAGGGATTGGACGGGGACAGGATTACGAGCAGTACTTC | CASSQGIGRGQDYEQYF
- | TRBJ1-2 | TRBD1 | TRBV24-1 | TGTGCCACCAGTGATTCCGGGACAGTCTATGGCTACACCTTC | CATSDSGTVYGYTF
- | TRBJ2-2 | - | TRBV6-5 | TGTGCCAGCACCCAGTATGGGCTAAACACCGGGGAGCTGTTTTTT | CASTQYGLNTGELFF
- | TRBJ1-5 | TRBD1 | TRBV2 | TGTGCCAGCAGTGTAGGACAGGATTATCAGCCCCAGCATTTT | CASSVGQDYQPQHF
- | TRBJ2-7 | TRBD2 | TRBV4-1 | TGCGCCAGCAGTCCTATAGCGGGGGCCTCCTACGAGCAGTACTTC | CASSPIAGASYEQYF
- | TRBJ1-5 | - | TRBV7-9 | TGTGCCAGCAGCTTAGGGGTCCAAAATCAGCCCCAGCATTTT | CASSLGVQNQPQHF
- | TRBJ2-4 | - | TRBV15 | TGTGCCACCAGCAGAGATCAAGGGTCGCTAGCCAAAAACATTCAGTACTTC | CATSRDQGSLAKNIQYF
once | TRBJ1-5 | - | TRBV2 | TGTGCCAGCAGTTACAGGATATTCAATCAGCCCCAGCATTTT | CASSYRIFNQPQHF
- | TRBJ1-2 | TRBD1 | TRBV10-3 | TGTGCCATCAGCGACAGGGGCGAGAACTATGGCTACACCTTC | CAISDRGENYGYTF
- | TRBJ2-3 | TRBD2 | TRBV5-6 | TGTGCCAGCAGCTCCCGACTAGCGGGAGACACCACAGATACGCAGTATTTT | CASSSRLAGDTTDTQYF
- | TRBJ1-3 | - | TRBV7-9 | TGTGCCAGCAGCTTAGTAAACAGCCCTGGAAACACCATATATTTT | CASSLVNSPGNTIYF
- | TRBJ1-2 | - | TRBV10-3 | TGTGCCATCGGTCGTGGAGGGACGGTGCAGAACTATGGCTACACCTTC | CAIGRGGTVQNYGYTF
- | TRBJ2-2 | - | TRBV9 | TGTGCCAGCAGCGTGCTCGTAGACGGGGAGCTGTTTTTT | CASSVLVDGELFF
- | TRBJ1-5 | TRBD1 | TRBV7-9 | TGTGCCAGCAGCCGGGGACAGGGGGCCCTCAATCAGCCCCAGCATTTT | CASSRGQGALNQPQHF
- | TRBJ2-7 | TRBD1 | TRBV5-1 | TGCGCCAGCAGCTTGGGACAGGGCAGCCCCTACGAGCAGTACTTC | CASSLGQGSPYEQYF
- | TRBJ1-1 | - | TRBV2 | TGTGCCAGCAGTGAAGCCGATCTGGGATTAAACACTGAAGCTTTCTTT | CASSEADLGLNTEAFF
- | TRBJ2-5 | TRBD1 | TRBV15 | TGTGCCACCAGAGATCTGTCCCCCAGGAGACAGGGGCTCGGGGAGACCCAGTACTTC | CATRDLSPRRQGLGETQYF
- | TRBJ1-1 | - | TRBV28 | TGTGCCAGCATAAGGGCCACTGAAGCTTTCTTT | CASIRATEAFF
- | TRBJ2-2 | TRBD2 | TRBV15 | TGTGCCACCAGCGGGAGGACTAGCGGTCTGACCGGGGAGCTGTTTTTT | CATSGRTSGLTGELFF
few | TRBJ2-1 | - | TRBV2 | TGTGCCAGCAGTGGAAATTTATGGGAGGCTTTCTTC | CASSGNLWEAFF
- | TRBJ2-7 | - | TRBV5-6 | TGTGCCAGCAGTGTGGGAATAGTCTACGAGCAGTACTTC | CASSVGIVYEQYF
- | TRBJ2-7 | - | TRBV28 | TGTGCCAGCAATGGCGGACCCCCCTACGAGCAGTACTTC | CASNGGPPYEQYF
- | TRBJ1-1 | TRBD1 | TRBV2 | TGTGCCAGCAGTGAAGAGACAGGGGGCACTGAAGCTTTCTTT | CASSEETGGTEAFF
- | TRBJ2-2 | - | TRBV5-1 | TGCGCCAGCAGCTTGGGTCAACTCCCCGGGGAGCTGTTTTTT | CASSLGQLPGELFF
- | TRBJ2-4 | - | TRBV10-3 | TGTGCCATCAGTGAGTCGAAGCCCCAGGGCCCTTCCTTAAACATTCAGTACTTC | CAISESKPQGPSLNIQYF
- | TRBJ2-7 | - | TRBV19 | TGTGCCAGTAGAAGACAGGGAGGATCCTACGAGCAGTACTTC | CASRRQGGSYEQYF
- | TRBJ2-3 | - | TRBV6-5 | TGTGCCAGCATATCGGGGTTTTTGGGCACAGATACGCAGTATTTT | CASISGFLGTDTQYF
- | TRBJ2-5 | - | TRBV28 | TGTGCCAGCACCAAGGGGGGGACCGGGGAGACCCAGTACTTC | CASTKGGTGETQYF
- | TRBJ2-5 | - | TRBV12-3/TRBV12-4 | TGTGCCAGCAGTTTTACAGGGAAGGAGACCCAGTACTTC | CASSFTGKETQYF
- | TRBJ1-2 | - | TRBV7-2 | TGTGCCAGCAGCTCTGGAGTTAACTATGGCTACACCTTC | CASSSGVNYGYTF
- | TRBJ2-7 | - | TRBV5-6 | TGTGCCAGCAGCTTCCAGGGGTGGGAGCAGTACTTC | CASSFQGWEQYF
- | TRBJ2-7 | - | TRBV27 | TGTGCCAGCAGTTTATGGCCAGGGGGGTCGTACGAGCAGTACTTC | CASSLWPGGSYEQYF
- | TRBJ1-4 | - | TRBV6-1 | TGTGCCAGCAGTGAAGACCCCTGGAGGAATGAAAAACTGTTTTTT | CASSEDPWRNEKLFF
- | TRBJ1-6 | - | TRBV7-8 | TGTGCCAGCAGCCCGGGACAAGGCTTATACTCTCCTTCACCCCTCCACTTT | CASSPGQGLYSPSPLHF
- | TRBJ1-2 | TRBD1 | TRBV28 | TGTGCCAGCAGTCCAGGCAGGGGGGTGAAAGGCTACACCTTC | CASSPGRGVKGYTF
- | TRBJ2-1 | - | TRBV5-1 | TGCGCCAGCAGCTTCGCAGCGGTGGCCTCCTACAATGAGCAGTTCTTC | CASSFAAVASYNEQFF
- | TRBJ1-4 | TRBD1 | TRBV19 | TGTGCCAGTACCCATTATGCCGCAGGACAGGAAAATGAAAAACTGTTTTTT | CASTHYAAGQENEKLFF
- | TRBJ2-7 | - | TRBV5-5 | TGTGCCAGCAGCTTGGCCGAGCAGGGGTCCTACGAGCAGTACTTC | CASSLAEQGSYEQYF
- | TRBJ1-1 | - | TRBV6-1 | TGTGCCAGCAGTGAAGCGCTAAGCGGCACTGAAGCTTTCTTT | CASSEALSGTEAFF
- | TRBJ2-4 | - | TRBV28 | TGTGCCAGCAGTTTGCGAGGGCCGAAAAACATTCAGTACTTC | CASSLRGPKNIQYF
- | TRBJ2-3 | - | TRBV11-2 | TGTGCCAGCAGTTCGCCCGTTACGCAGTATTTT | CASSSPVTQYF
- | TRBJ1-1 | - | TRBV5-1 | TGCGCCAGCAGCTTGGGGGGGAACACTGAAGCTTTCTTT | CASSLGGNTEAFF